This T cell receptor (beta chain) was sequenced during a study of T cells in Graves' hyperthyroidism and ophthalmopathy. TCR beta CDR3 region amplification was performed from RNA transcripts. Primed by the HTBI set, a first-round RT-PCR was run on the TCR CDR3. In TCRdb, the multiplex PCR reads were re-called with MiXCR into one record per CDR3 protein. The table has about 270,000 distinct CDR3 sequences, roughly 22% seen once. Looked up from germline, CDR1 is SGHVS and CDR2 is FQNEAQ. V was pared by 2 bases and J by 2 bases, with 10 bases between. The CDR3 is 14 amino acids. This clonotype has at least ten counts.

The sample taken for sequencing was blood. The chain has TRBV7-8 and TRBJ2-7; D unclear. This clonotype originated in a middle-aged woman with Graves' ophthalmopathy. The CDR3 reads CASSLPQAPYEQYF. CDR3 coding DNA: TGTGCCAGCAGCTTACCCCAGGCCCCCTACGAGCAGTACTTC. Combining the CDR3 with reference TRBV7-8 and TRBJ2-7 gives the whole variable domain GAGVSQSPRYKVAKRGQDVALRCDPISGHVSLFWYQQALGQGPEFLTYFQNEAQLDKSGLPSDRFFAERPEGSVSTLKIQRTQQEDSAVYLCASSLPQAPYEQYFGPGTRLTVT.